This TCR beta chain appears in the sequencing data of a study of response to subunit inactivated influenza vaccine (dated by TCRdb to the late 2010s). In the study overall: The study used deep quantitative T cell receptor repertoire profiling to track responses to a trivalent subunit inactivated influenza vaccine.

Libraries came from RT-PCR. The sequencer was an Illumina HiSeq 2500. TCRdb reworked the public reads: Q25 trimming with fastp, MiXCR clone assembly, productive beta chains retained. Identical CDR3 proteins give one entry, which carries the most common genes and DNA. This sample holds 650,000 to 800,000 distinct CDR3 sequences; around 14% were observed only once. The leading ten clones occupy 5.5% to 7% of the sample. Relative to germline, V is 4 bases shorter and J is 3 bases shorter, with 16 bases between their ends. The CDR3 sequence holds 15 residues, the cysteine and phenylalanine included. Solely the CDR3 DNA is kept, with 45 bases framed from the first base. Details on this clonotype: Its antigen is currently not known. There are no base qualities to consult, and no much larger clone falls within one base.

Paper-wide results and their limitations: The authors suggested that each seasonal influenza vaccination may recruit only a limited number of new T cells.

Sequenced here: PBMCs from blood, sampled roughly 2 weeks before vaccination. This receptor was taken from a man aged 45-65 years who received an inactivated influenza vaccine. Donor details come from another sample of the same person, matched by shared clones. This chain joins TRBV12-3 or TRBV12-4 to TRBJ2-7; too little of a D gene remains to name it. In nucleotide form, the sequence is TGTGCCAGCAGTTCCACCCCACTGACGGTCTACGAGCAGTACTTC. The encoded protein is CASSSTPLTVYEQYF.